Shown below are 9 T cell receptor beta chains from a single sample sequenced in a study of T-cell reconstitution after alpha-beta-depleted transplantation in children. Unique molecular identifiers tagged the TCRbeta library. TCRdb reprocessed the PCR reads via MiXCR and lists one record per CDR3 protein. In the table there are about 110,000 distinct CDR3 sequences, 6.4% of which are singletons. This sample comprised PBMCs, mostly from graft donor cells, obtained 360 days after TCRalphabeta/CD19-depleted stem cell transplant. These receptors were obtained from a male patient under 10 years old who had a stem cell transplant for acute lymphoblastic leukemia, so the T cells may come from the graft donor.

The table lists this clonotype with many counts. The chain carries TRBV7-9 and TRBJ2-5; perhaps TRBD1 as D (5 bases). In germline, CDR1 is SEHNR, CDR2 FQNEAQ (reference sequence). V dropped 0 bases and J dropped 1 base, with 15 bases sitting between them. This CDR3 comprises 17 residues. The CDR3 bases are TGTGCCAGCAGCTTAGCGCTCAGGGCCGACCTCCAAGAGACCCAGTACTTC. Translating it yields CASSLALRADLQETQYF.

This clonotype was counted only a few times. V gene TRBV20-1 combines with J gene TRBJ2-7, with TRBD1 matching 7 bases. After removal of 7 bases from V and 0 bases from J, the junction contained 3 bases not matched to a gene. Germline V CDR1 and CDR2: DFQATT, SNEGSKA (reference sequence). This CDR3 is 12 amino acids long. The CDR3 is CSGGQASYEQYF. Here the CDR3 DNA reads TGCAGTGGCGGACAGGCCTCCTACGAGCAGTACTTC.

Of note for this clonotype: A clone one base away is much larger, so this may be a read error. This chain uses TRBV6-5 with TRBJ1-1; D call uncertain. CDR1 and CDR2 (germline): MNHEY, SVGAGI. There are 12 residues in the CDR3. Trimming shortened V by 6 bases and J by 4 bases, and 9 bases separated the two germline ends. The CDR3 DNA reads as TGTGCCAGCAGCGCTATGTGCACTGAAGCTTTCTTT. This encodes CASSAMCTEAFF.

In nucleotides, the CDR3 is TGTGCCACCAGTGATCTCCTATACGGGACAGGCCATCGGAATGAGCAGTTCTTC. It specifies CATSDLLYGTGHRNEQFF. The chain employs TRBV24-1 and TRBJ2-1, with 8 bases aligning to TRBD1. Per the germline V gene, CDR1 is KGHDR and CDR2 is SFDVKD. The CDR3 has 18 residues. V was pared by 3 bases and J by 7 bases, with 16 bases of the junction left unmatched.

The chain uses TRBV28 and TRBJ2-1; TRBD2 aligns across 12 bases. This CDR3 region has 14 residues. Germline CDR1 and CDR2: MDHEN and SYDVKM. V was clipped by 6 bases and J by 8 bases; unmatched bases: 5. The CDR3 protein is CASSLLAGGHEQFF. CDR3 nucleotides: TGTGCCAGCAGCTTACTAGCGGGAGGCCATGAGCAGTTCTTC.

This sequence joins TRBV7-3 and TRBJ2-5; TRBD2 agrees at 9 bases. This CDR3 has 16 residues. Trimming removed 2 bases from V and 5 bases from J; junction bases left unmatched: 9. CDR1 and CDR2 (germline): SGHTA, FQGTGA. CDR3 loop: CASSLGSTSGRETQYF. CDR3 coding DNA: TGTGCCAGCAGCTTAGGATCGACTAGCGGCCGGGAGACCCAGTACTTC.

This clonotype has ten or more counts. The chain couples TRBV12-3 or TRBV12-4 to TRBJ2-7, with D unclear. V was shortened by 4 bases and J by 9 bases, with 10 bases between the two germline ends. The CDR3 loop spans 11 amino acids. The CDR3 spells CASSYGVGQYF. For the CDR3, the DNA is TGTGCCAGCAGTTACGGAGTGGGGCAGTACTTC.

This clonotype was counted at least ten times. The rearrangement uses TRBV12-3 or TRBV12-4 and TRBJ2-7; D gene uncertain. This CDR3 has 11 residues. Trimming removed 1 base at V and 5 bases at J, with 3 bases between. This chain's CDR3 is CASSLGHEQYF. In DNA form, the CDR3 reads TGTGCCAGCAGTTTAGGACACGAGCAGTACTTC.

In this sample, this clonotype turned up many times. V usage is TRBV7-9 and J usage is TRBJ2-7; 9 positions match TRBD1. The germline V gene encodes CDR1 SEHNR and CDR2 FQNEAQ (reference sequence). This CDR3 has 15 residues. The ends lost 5 bases at V and 4 bases at J; junction bases unmatched: 9. The chain's CDR3 is CASSPRDREPYEQYF. The CDR3 DNA sequence: TGTGCCAGCAGCCCCCGGGACAGGGAACCTTACGAGCAGTACTTC.